The clone carrying this T cell receptor beta chain came up many times. The antigen is not known. The germline gives CDR1 SGDLS, CDR2 YYNGEE. The CDR3 totals 14 residues. V was cut by 1 base and J by 6 bases, with 10 bases left in between. Each CDR3 protein gets one entry after TCRdb re-called the 5' RACE reads with MiXCR. The sample has 200,000 to 250,000 distinct CDR3 sequences, 9.4% seen once. This specimen belongs to a study of T-cell memory formation after mild COVID-19. About the research overall: Most TCR clusters belonged to a single donor.

Overall study findings and caveats: The CD4+ clones that contracted clustered mainly within CM and EM, and the CD8+ clones concentrated in EMRA. Cross-reactive memory apparently joined, as some responding clones appeared in pre-infection memory. Among clones peaking at day 37 in the second wave, SARS-CoV-2 specificity remained unconfirmed.

Sample: PBMCs or a T cell subset sorted from them (not recorded which). This TCR was sampled from a man aged 18 to 29 who had mild COVID-19 (a few samples of this study predate the infection). Cell type and time point are not known. V gene TRBV9 combines with J gene TRBJ2-2, with a tentative D call TRBD2 (6 bases). DNA of the CDR3: TGTGCCAGCAGCGTATATGGGAGGCCCGGGGAGCTGTTTTTT. Residues: CASSVYGRPGELFF. Looking up the rest from reference TRBV9 and TRBJ2-2 gives the full variable domain: DSGVTQTPKHLITATGQRVTLRCSPRSGDLSVYWYQQSLDQGLQFLIQYYNGEERAKGNILERFSAQQFPDLHSELNLSSLELGDSALYFCASSVYGRPGELFFGEGSRLTVL.